This T cell receptor (beta chain) was obtained from a study of identical twins. This clonotype was counted at least ten times. TCRdb re-derived calls from the 5' RACE reads in MiXCR, one entry per CDR3 protein. The data hold some 560,000 distinct CDR3 sequences, with over 8.5% observed a single time. These records were also assigned to another study, of yellow fever vaccine responses in identical twins.

The TCR sequence derives from a woman aged 18-30 years in good health. The sample was PBMCs.

The CDR3 loop is CASSFSGISYEQYF. The CDR3 bases are TGTGCCAGCAGCTTTAGCGGGATCTCCTACGAGCAGTACTTC. The V gene is TRBV7-8, the J gene TRBJ2-7; 8 nucleotides line up with TRBD2. The trim removed 3 bases at V and 0 bases at J, leaving 1 base unmatched. The CDR3 extends over 14 amino acids. The germline V gene encodes CDR1 SGHVS and CDR2 FQNEAQ.